These T cell receptor beta chains were read from a single sample in a study of blood T cell repertoires in COVID-19. Clones were read by immunoSEQ multiplex PCR, and TCRdb kept only the in-frame ones, dropping some. Here the sample spans about 170,000 clones, approximately 83% being singletons. The sample taken for sequencing was peripheral blood. The source is a human donor with acute or convalescent COVID-19. The donor label of this sample is uncertain. The CDR3 runs from the conserved cysteine through the conserved F or W. Each record gives: J gene, D gene, V gene, clone size, CDR3 DNA, CDR3 protein. D genes are given only for firm matches. Expanded clones are given a class, and other clones once, few, many or no size at all.

TRBJ2-1,.,TRBV9,.,TGTGCCAGCAGCGTAGAGTATTCGCACAGATACAATGAGCAGTTCTTC,CASSVEYSHRYNEQFF
TRBJ2-2,TRBD2,TRBV11-2,few,TGTGCCAGCACCCCGTTAGGGCCTAGCGGGTGGGCCGGGGAGCTGTTTTTT,CASTPLGPSGWAGELFF
TRBJ2-7,TRBD1,TRBV30,.,TGTGCCTGGAGTGTACAAAAGGGGGCCTGGTACGAGCAGTACTTC,CAWSVQKGAWYEQYF
TRBJ1-2,TRBD1,TRBV28,.,TGTGCCAGCAGTTGGAGGGACAGGGGGCATCACACCTTC,CASSWRDRGHHTF
TRBJ1-1,TRBD1,TRBV12-3/TRBV12-4,.,TGTGCCAGCAGTCCCAGACAGGGGGGGAGAGCTTTCTTT,CASSPRQGGRAFF
TRBJ2-5,.,TRBV9,.,TGTGCCAGCAGCGCCGGAGGGGTCCAGAGCCAAGAGACCCAGTACTTC,CASSAGGVQSQETQYF
TRBJ2-5,TRBD2,TRBV11-2,.,TGTGCCAGCAGTTTTGGACTAGCTTTGTACCAAGAGACCCAGTACTTC,CASSFGLALYQETQYF
TRBJ1-4,.,TRBV5-1,.,TGCGCCAGCAGCACCGGACTCGCCGCAACTAATGAAAAACTGTTTTTT,CASSTGLAATNEKLFF
TRBJ1-2,TRBD1,TRBV6-5,.,TGTGCCAGCAATTCCGGGACAGGCCATAACTATGGCTACACCTTC,CASNSGTGHNYGYTF
TRBJ2-2,TRBD1,TRBV29-1,.,TGCAGCGTTATACTAACAGGGGGCGTCACCGGGGAGCTGTTTTTT,CSVILTGGVTGELFF
TRBJ2-1,.,TRBV10-2,once,TGCGCCAGCAGGGCGATGGTTTTCGGGAGAAGAAGGAATGAGCAGTTCTTC,CASRAMVFGRRRNEQFF
TRBJ1-1,TRBD1,TRBV5-6,.,TGTGCCAGCAGCTCAGGGACAGGGGTCGGCACTGAAGCTTTCTTT,CASSSGTGVGTEAFF
TRBJ2-1,TRBD2,TRBV4-2,once,TGTGCCAGCAGCCACCAAACGAGCGGGACCTACAATGAGCAGTTCTTC,CASSHQTSGTYNEQFF
TRBJ2-3,.,TRBV9,.,TGTGCCAGCAGCCTTTCGAGTACCACAGATACGCAGTATTTT,CASSLSSTTDTQYF
TRBJ1-5,.,TRBV30,.,TGTGCCTGGAGTCTCATGAGAGGGGAGGGCCAGCCCCAGCATTTT,CAWSLMRGEGQPQHF
TRBJ1-1,TRBD1,TRBV29-1,.,TGCAGCGTTGGAATTGGGCCAGGGGGGACAGGCGGCACTGAAGCTTTCTTT,CSVGIGPGGTGGTEAFF
TRBJ1-5,TRBD1,TRBV6-2/TRBV6-3,.,TGTGCCAGCAGTTACTCGAACAGGGGCGGCGGGAAGAGCAATCAGCCCCAGCATTTT,CASSYSNRGGGKSNQPQHF
TRBJ1-4,TRBD1,TRBV7-9,few,TGTGCCAGCAGCACTGGACAGGGTGGTGAAAAACTGTTTTTT,CASSTGQGGEKLFF
TRBJ2-1,TRBD1,TRBV11-3,.,TGTGCCAGCAGCTTAGGCACAACGGGACAGGGGGCGGATGAGCAGTTCTTC,CASSLGTTGQGADEQFF
TRBJ2-7,.,TRBV5-6,few,TGTGCCAGCAGAAGGTGGGGCCTCGAGGAGCAGTACTTC,CASRRWGLEEQYF
TRBJ1-6,.,TRBV19,.,TGTGCCAGTAGTATAGTAAATTCACCCCTCCACTTT,CASSIVNSPLHF
TRBJ2-7,.,TRBV23-1,.,TGCGCCAGCAAGATTAGCGAGCAGTACTTC,CASKISEQYF
TRBJ2-1,TRBD2,TRBV5-1,.,TGCGCCAGCAAAGGTAGCGGGGGGAGCTCCTACAATGAGCAGTTCTTC,CASKGSGGSSYNEQFF
TRBJ2-7,TRBD1,TRBV29-1,.,TGCAGCGTCCGGGACAGGGACAGTGCCTACGAGCAGTACTTC,CSVRDRDSAYEQYF
TRBJ1-2,.,TRBV6-5,.,TGTGCCAGCAGGGCCCCGGGACTGACCTATGGCTACACCTTC,CASRAPGLTYGYTF
TRBJ1-5,.,TRBV19,once,TGTGCCAGTAGTATCTGGTCCGACAGGCACAATCAGCCCCAGCATTTT,CASSIWSDRHNQPQHF
TRBJ1-2,.,TRBV2,.,TGTGCCAGCAGTGTACCTGGACTGGGAGGCTACACCTTC,CASSVPGLGGYTF
TRBJ2-7,.,TRBV7-6,.,TGTGCCAGCAGCTTAAGGCCCCCCCCTAGCAACGAGCAGTACTTC,CASSLRPPPSNEQYF
TRBJ2-3,TRBD2,TRBV5-4,.,TGTGCCAGCAGCTTGCGGGGGGCAGATACGCAGTATTTT,CASSLRGADTQYF
TRBJ1-4,.,TRBV28,.,TGTGCCAGCAGTTTATCCCCCGGCAGCGGGTCTAATGAAAAACTGTTTTTT,CASSLSPGSGSNEKLFF
TRBJ1-1,.,TRBV30,.,TGTGCCTGGACCACTGACACGTACACTGAAGCTTTCTTT,CAWTTDTYTEAFF
TRBJ1-1,TRBD1,TRBV5-6,.,TGTGCCAGCAGCGCCGGACAGGGTCCCTCGATGAACACTGAAGCTTTCTTT,CASSAGQGPSMNTEAFF
TRBJ2-7,TRBD2,TRBV28,.,TGTGCCAGCGCGACTAGCGGGAGATCCTACGAGCAGTACTTC,CASATSGRSYEQYF
TRBJ1-1,.,TRBV6-4,.,TGTGCCAGCAGTCTCTCTGAACGGGGCACTGAAGCTTTCTTT,CASSLSERGTEAFF
TRBJ2-7,.,TRBV7-9,.,TGTGCCAGCAGCCACCGCGGGACGGACTACGAGCAGTACTTC,CASSHRGTDYEQYF
TRBJ2-7,TRBD2,TRBV5-1,.,TGCGCCAGCAGCTTGGGTTTAGCGGGGGCCGCATACGAGCAGTACTTC,CASSLGLAGAAYEQYF
TRBJ2-3,.,TRBV10-3,.,TGTGCCATCAGTGAGGTAGGAGGGGCAGATACGCAGTATTTT,CAISEVGGADTQYF
TRBJ2-2,.,TRBV2,.,TGTGCCAGCAGTGAAGTAGGGGCAGGGACCGGGGAGCTGTTTTTT,CASSEVGAGTGELFF
TRBJ2-5,.,TRBV11-1,.,TGTGCCAGCAGCCCCACAGGGTTAGGAGAGACCCAGTACTTC,CASSPTGLGETQYF
TRBJ2-6,.,TRBV7-3,.,TGTGCCAGCAGCGCGCCCTCTGGGGCCAACGTCCTGACTTTC,CASSAPSGANVLTF
TRBJ2-3,.,TRBV7-2,.,TGTGCCAGCAGCTTACAAGCGGGTAGCACAGATACGCAGTATTTT,CASSLQAGSTDTQYF
TRBJ2-3,.,TRBV5-1,.,TGCGCCAGCACTTATAGTTCGGAGTTCACAGATACGCAGTATTTT,CASTYSSEFTDTQYF
TRBJ2-2,TRBD1,TRBV10-1,few,TGCGCCAGCAGTGAAAGACAGGGGGCATCCGGGGAGCTGTTTTTT,CASSERQGASGELFF
TRBJ2-3,TRBD1,TRBV4-2,.,TGTGCCAGCAGCCAAGCCTTGGACAGGGAAGTAAGCACAGATACGCAGTATTTT,CASSQALDREVSTDTQYF
TRBJ1-1,.,TRBV2,few,TGTGCCAGCAGCGCACCTCAGGGAAGGACTGAAGCTTTCTTT,CASSAPQGRTEAFF
TRBJ2-5,TRBD1,TRBV5-4,.,TGTGCCAGCAGCTTGGCTGGGGACAGGGGGCCGAGAGAGACCCAGTACTTC,CASSLAGDRGPRETQYF
TRBJ2-3,TRBD2,TRBV7-2,.,TGTGCCAGCAGCTTAGTTTCTAGCGGGTTATCAGATACGCAGTATTTT,CASSLVSSGLSDTQYF
TRBJ2-7,TRBD1,TRBV5-5,.,TGTGCCAGCAGCGTAGGTGACAGGGGAAACGAGCAGTACTTC,CASSVGDRGNEQYF
TRBJ2-7,TRBD2,TRBV28,.,TGTGCCAGCAGTTTCCCTAGCGGGGGCCCCTACGAGCAGTACTTC,CASSFPSGGPYEQYF
TRBJ2-1,TRBD2,TRBV27,.,TGTGCCAGCAGTTCCCGGGTTCCTAGCGGGGCGGGTGAGCAGTTCTTC,CASSSRVPSGAGEQFF
TRBJ2-3,.,TRBV10-2,.,TGCGCCACCGTTAAGGACTCGGACACAGATACGCAGTATTTT,CATVKDSDTDTQYF
TRBJ2-7,.,TRBV7-9,.,TGTGCCAGCAGCTTAAACACAGCAGCCTACGAGCAGTACTTC,CASSLNTAAYEQYF
TRBJ1-1,.,TRBV5-4,.,TGTGCCAGCAGCCTACCCAGGGGGAACACTGAAGCTTTCTTT,CASSLPRGNTEAFF
TRBJ1-6,.,TRBV4-2,.,TGTGCCAGCAGCCAAGAGTTGCGGAATTCACCCCTCCACTTT,CASSQELRNSPLHF
TRBJ1-6,TRBD1,TRBV30,once,TGTGCCTGGAGTCCCCGGACAGGGCTCGGGAATTCACCCCTCCACTTT,CAWSPRTGLGNSPLHF
TRBJ2-3,TRBD2,TRBV4-1,.,TGCGCCAGCAGCCAGGTTGGGTTTTTAAGCGGGAGAGGGACAGATACGCAGTATTTT,CASSQVGFLSGRGTDTQYF
TRBJ2-3,TRBD1,TRBV10-3,.,TGTGCCATCAGTGGGGACAGGGGGGGAGATACGCAGTATTTT,CAISGDRGGDTQYF
TRBJ2-1,.,TRBV25-1,.,TGTGCCAGCAGTCCGCTTTGGACTGGGGACAATGAGCAGTTCTTC,CASSPLWTGDNEQFF
TRBJ2-5,.,TRBV10-3,.,TGTGCCATCAGTGAGTCAGTTTCTATGCAAGAGACCCAGTACTTC,CAISESVSMQETQYF
TRBJ2-3,TRBD1,TRBV29-1,.,TGCAGCGTCCAGACAGGGGGCTACCGGGATACGCAGTATTTT,CSVQTGGYRDTQYF